These T cell receptor beta chains were read from a single sample in a study of cytomegalovirus exposure and HLA in healthy donors. Clones were sequenced by immunoSEQ multiplex PCR, and TCRdb holds only the in-frame ones, with some missing. The top ten hold about 1.7% of the sample, which has about 140,000 clones, 61% seen once. The sequenced material came from PBMCs. The receptors come from a male donor in good health and CMV-seronegative. Each CDR3 is given with its conserved first and last residue. A D gene is named only where the DNA matches it firmly. Rows give clone size only sometimes, using once, few, many, or a class for an expanded clone.

clone size: .; V gene: TRBV6-1; D gene: .; J gene: TRBJ1-2; CDR3 protein: CASSEVGGQGCGYTF; CDR3 DNA: TGTGCCAGCAGTGAAGTAGGAGGGCAGGGCTGTGGCTACACCTTC
clone size: .; V gene: TRBV6-1; D gene: .; J gene: TRBJ2-7; CDR3 protein: CASSPRQPTYEQYF; CDR3 DNA: TGTGCCAGCAGTCCACGACAGCCCACCTACGAGCAGTACTTC
clone size: .; V gene: TRBV27; D gene: TRBD1; J gene: TRBJ2-1; CDR3 protein: CASSFRTGGKNEQFF; CDR3 DNA: TGTGCCAGCAGTTTTAGGACAGGGGGTAAAAATGAGCAGTTCTTC
clone size: few; V gene: TRBV7-3; D gene: TRBD1; J gene: TRBJ2-5; CDR3 protein: CASSLSGTGEETQYF; CDR3 DNA: TGTGCCAGCAGCTTATCTGGGACAGGGGAAGAGACCCAGTACTTC
clone size: few; V gene: TRBV4-1; D gene: .; J gene: TRBJ1-4; CDR3 protein: CASSQTGQGEKLFF; CDR3 DNA: TGCGCCAGCAGCCAAACAGGCCAGGGGGAAAAACTGTTTTTT
clone size: .; V gene: TRBV2; D gene: .; J gene: TRBJ1-2; CDR3 protein: CASSTDRTTNYGYTF; CDR3 DNA: TGTGCCAGCAGTACTGACAGGACAACCAACTATGGCTACACCTTC
clone size: .; V gene: TRBV5-6; D gene: TRBD1; J gene: TRBJ1-2; CDR3 protein: CASSLVPGGSGYTF; CDR3 DNA: TGTGCCAGCAGCTTGGTTCCAGGGGGCAGTGGCTACACCTTC
clone size: once; V gene: TRBV27; D gene: TRBD2; J gene: TRBJ2-7; CDR3 protein: CASSLYGGAYEQYF; CDR3 DNA: TGTGCCAGCAGTTTATACGGGGGGGCCTACGAGCAGTACTTC
clone size: .; V gene: TRBV10-1; D gene: .; J gene: TRBJ1-1; CDR3 protein: CARYPRRGTNTEAFF; CDR3 DNA: TGCGCCAGATATCCCCGCCGGGGTACTAACACTGAAGCTTTCTTT
clone size: .; V gene: TRBV28; D gene: TRBD1; J gene: TRBJ2-7; CDR3 protein: CASSLHPFGTASYEQYF; CDR3 DNA: TGTGCCAGCAGTTTGCATCCCTTCGGGACAGCATCCTACGAGCAGTACTTC
clone size: few; V gene: TRBV5-1; D gene: TRBD2; J gene: TRBJ2-5; CDR3 protein: CASSSGLAQETQYF; CDR3 DNA: TGCGCCAGCAGCTCCGGACTAGCGCAAGAGACCCAGTACTTC
clone size: .; V gene: TRBV28; D gene: .; J gene: TRBJ2-2; CDR3 protein: CASSSGTFTGELFF; CDR3 DNA: TGTGCCAGCAGTTCGGGGACTTTCACCGGGGAGCTGTTTTTT
clone size: .; V gene: TRBV11-2; D gene: TRBD1; J gene: TRBJ2-2; CDR3 protein: CASSRNRGQDGELFF; CDR3 DNA: TGTGCCAGCAGCCGAAACAGGGGGCAAGACGGGGAGCTGTTTTTT
clone size: .; V gene: TRBV30; D gene: TRBD1; J gene: TRBJ2-7; CDR3 protein: CAWSLDRGFAYEQYF; CDR3 DNA: TGTGCCTGGAGTCTCGACAGGGGGTTTGCCTACGAGCAGTACTTC
clone size: .; V gene: TRBV7-9; D gene: TRBD2; J gene: TRBJ2-3; CDR3 protein: CASSLADSGGPTDTQYF; CDR3 DNA: TGTGCCAGCAGCTTAGCGGATAGCGGGGGGCCCACAGATACGCAGTATTTT
clone size: .; V gene: TRBV14; D gene: .; J gene: TRBJ2-5; CDR3 protein: CASSQCPGWIKTGWRGETQYF; CDR3 DNA: TGTGCCAGCAGCCAATGTCCAGGTTGGATAAAGACAGGGTGGAGGGGGGAGACCCAGTACTTC
clone size: .; V gene: TRBV7-7; D gene: TRBD2; J gene: TRBJ2-1; CDR3 protein: CASSLGGGAIEQFF; CDR3 DNA: TGTGCCAGCAGCTTAGGCGGGGGGGCCATTGAGCAGTTCTTC
clone size: .; V gene: TRBV7-6; D gene: TRBD2; J gene: TRBJ2-5; CDR3 protein: CASSLVERGGHETQYF; CDR3 DNA: TGTGCCAGCAGCTTAGTTGAGCGGGGGGGCCACGAGACCCAGTACTTC
clone size: .; V gene: TRBV6-1; D gene: TRBD1; J gene: TRBJ1-6; CDR3 protein: CASSETGGANSPLHF; CDR3 DNA: TGTGCCAGCAGTGAAACAGGGGGCGCGAATTCACCCCTCCACTTT
clone size: .; V gene: TRBV5-1; D gene: TRBD2; J gene: TRBJ2-7; CDR3 protein: CASTPGLAVYEQYF; CDR3 DNA: TGCGCCAGCACCCCGGGACTAGCTGTGTACGAGCAGTACTTC
clone size: once; V gene: TRBV19; D gene: .; J gene: TRBJ1-2; CDR3 protein: CASSRDITTYGYPF; CDR3 DNA: TGTGCCAGTAGTAGGGACATAACCACCTATGGCTACCCCTTC
clone size: .; V gene: TRBV9; D gene: .; J gene: TRBJ1-1; CDR3 protein: CASSPTGTPNTEAFF; CDR3 DNA: TGTGCCAGCAGCCCAACCGGGACACCGAACACTGAAGCTTTCTTT
clone size: many; V gene: TRBV27; D gene: .; J gene: TRBJ1-5; CDR3 protein: CASSLTGHQPQHF; CDR3 DNA: TGTGCCAGCAGTTTAACAGGGCATCAGCCCCAGCATTTT